One T cell receptor beta chain is described in this entry. Its specificity is unknown. The length of the CDR3 is 13 residues. The germline V gene encodes CDR1 SGHRS and CDR2 YFSETQ. Trimming cost V 5 bases and J 2 bases, with 10 bases left between them. The entry originates in a study of cytomegalovirus exposure and HLA in healthy donors. Study-level points and caveats: Later analysis showed TCR association rates varying by HLA locus, highest for DRB1 and lowest for HLA-C. Trimming of TCR beta V- and J-genes showed a link, identified in a later analysis, to a missense DCLRE1C variant.

Nominally healthy donors were sampled, though unrecorded immune exposures were likely. PCR primers comprised 60 Vbeta and 13 Jbeta primers. The assay was immunoSEQ multiplex PCR, and TCRdb's table has in-frame clones only and misses some. This table has around 110,000 clones, over 75% appearing once. This clonotype was obtained from a male donor in good health and CMV-seronegative. The chain has TRBV5-1 and TRBJ1-2; D may be TRBD1 (5 bases). The material sequenced was PBMCs. Written as DNA, the CDR3 is TGCGCCAGCAGGCCAGGGTCGAACTATGGCTACACCTTC. Translating it yields CASRPGSNYGYTF.